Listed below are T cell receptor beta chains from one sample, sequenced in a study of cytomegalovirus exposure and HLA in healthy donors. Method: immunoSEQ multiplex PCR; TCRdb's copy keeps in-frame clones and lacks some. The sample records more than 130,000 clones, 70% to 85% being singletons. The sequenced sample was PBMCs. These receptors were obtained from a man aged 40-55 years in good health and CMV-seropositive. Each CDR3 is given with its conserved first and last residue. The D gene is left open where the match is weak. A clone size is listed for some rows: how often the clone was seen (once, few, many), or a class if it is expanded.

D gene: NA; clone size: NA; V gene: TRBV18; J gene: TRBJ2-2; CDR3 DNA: TGTGCCAGCTCGGAGATGGAAACCGGGGAGCTGTTTTTT; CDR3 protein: CASSEMETGELFF
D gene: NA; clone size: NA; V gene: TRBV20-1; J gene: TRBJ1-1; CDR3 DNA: TGCAGTGCTAGGGCGAACACTGAAGCTTTCTTT; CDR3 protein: CSARANTEAFF
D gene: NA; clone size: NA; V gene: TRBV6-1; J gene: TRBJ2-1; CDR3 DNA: TGTGCCAGCAGTGAGGACACATACTACAATGAGCAGTTCTTC; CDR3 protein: CASSEDTYYNEQFF
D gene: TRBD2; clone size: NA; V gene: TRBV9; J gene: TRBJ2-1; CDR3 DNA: TGTGCCAGCAGCTTCCCGACTAGCGGGAATTACAATGAGCAGTTCTTC; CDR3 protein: CASSFPTSGNYNEQFF
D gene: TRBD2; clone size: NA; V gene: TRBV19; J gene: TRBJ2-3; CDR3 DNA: TGTGCCAGTAGTTTTAAAGGACTAGCGGGAGGCCCGGGAGCAGATACGCAGTATTTT; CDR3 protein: CASSFKGLAGGPGADTQYF
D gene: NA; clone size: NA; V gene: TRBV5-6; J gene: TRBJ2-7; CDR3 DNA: TGTGCCAGCAGCCCGGACTTCCGGAGCTCCTACGAGCAGTACTTC; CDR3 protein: CASSPDFRSSYEQYF
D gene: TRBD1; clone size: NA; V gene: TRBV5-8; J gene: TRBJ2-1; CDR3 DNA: TGTGCCAGCAGCTTGAGACAGGGCTCCTACAATGAGCAGTTCTTC; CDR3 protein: CASSLRQGSYNEQFF
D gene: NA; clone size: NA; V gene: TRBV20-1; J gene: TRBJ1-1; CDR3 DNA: TGCAGTGTCAAGGGCCTCGGGGGAGCTTTCTTT; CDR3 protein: CSVKGLGGAFF
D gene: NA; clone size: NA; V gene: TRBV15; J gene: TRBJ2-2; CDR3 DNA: TGTGCCACCAGCAGAGATAGCATGGAGAACACCGGGGAGCTGTTTTTT; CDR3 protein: CATSRDSMENTGELFF
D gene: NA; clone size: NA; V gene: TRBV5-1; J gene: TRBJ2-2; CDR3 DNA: TGCGCCAGCCCGGGGACTAACACCGGGGAGCTGTTTTTT; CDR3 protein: CASPGTNTGELFF
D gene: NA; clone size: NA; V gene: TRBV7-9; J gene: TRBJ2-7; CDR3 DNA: TGTGCCAGCAGCTTAGTGAGTGTGGAGGGAAATTACCCCGAGCAGTACTTC; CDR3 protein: CASSLVSVEGNYPEQYF
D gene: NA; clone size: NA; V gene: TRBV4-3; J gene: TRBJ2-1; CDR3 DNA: TGCGCCAGCAGCCAAGTTGATAGCCCCTACAATGAGCAGTTCTTC; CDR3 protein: CASSQVDSPYNEQFF
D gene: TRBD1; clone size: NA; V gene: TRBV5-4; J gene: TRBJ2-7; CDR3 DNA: TGTGCCAGCAGCTTTGTTTCGGCACAGGGGGGATACGAGCAGTACTTC; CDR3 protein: CASSFVSAQGGYEQYF
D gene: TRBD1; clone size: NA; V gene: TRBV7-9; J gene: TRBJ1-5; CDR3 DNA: TGTGCCAGCACCGGACAGGGGAGCAATCAGCCCCAGCATTTT; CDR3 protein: CASTGQGSNQPQHF
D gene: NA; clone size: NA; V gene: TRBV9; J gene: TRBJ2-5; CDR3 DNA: TGTGCCAGCAGCGTATTTGCGGTGGCGGCAGAGACCCAGTACTTC; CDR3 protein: CASSVFAVAAETQYF
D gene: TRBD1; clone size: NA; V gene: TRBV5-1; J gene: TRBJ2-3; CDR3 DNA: TGCGCCAGCAGCAAGAGGACAGGGAACACAGATACGCAGTATTTT; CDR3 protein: CASSKRTGNTDTQYF
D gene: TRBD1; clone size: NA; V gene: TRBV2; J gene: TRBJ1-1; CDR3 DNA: TGTGCCAGCAGCTCGACAGGGACTCCCACTGAAGCTTTCTTT; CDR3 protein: CASSSTGTPTEAFF
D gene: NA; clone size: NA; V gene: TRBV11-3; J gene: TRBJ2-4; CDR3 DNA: TGTGCCAGCAGCGCGGCCATAGCCAAAAACATTCAGTACTTC; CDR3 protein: CASSAAIAKNIQYF
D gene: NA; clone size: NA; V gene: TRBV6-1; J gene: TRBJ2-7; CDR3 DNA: TGTGCCAGCAGTGGGTCTAGACAGAGCCCCTACGAGCAGTACTTC; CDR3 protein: CASSGSRQSPYEQYF
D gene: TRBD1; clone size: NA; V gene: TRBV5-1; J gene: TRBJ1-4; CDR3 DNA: TGCGCCAGCAGCCGAGGCAGGGGGCCTAATGAAAAACTGTTTTTT; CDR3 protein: CASSRGRGPNEKLFF
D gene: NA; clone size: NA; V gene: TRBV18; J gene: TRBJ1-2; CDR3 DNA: TGTGCCAGCTCACCTGACAGGCAGAGGGGCTACACCTTC; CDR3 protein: CASSPDRQRGYTF
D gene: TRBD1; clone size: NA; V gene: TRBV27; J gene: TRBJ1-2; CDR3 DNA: TGTGCCAGCAGTCCGGCGGGACAGGGAGTCTATGGCTACACCTTC; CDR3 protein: CASSPAGQGVYGYTF
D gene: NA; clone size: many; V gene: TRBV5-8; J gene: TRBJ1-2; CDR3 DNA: TGTGCCAGCAGCTTTTGGGGCTCTGGCTACACCTTC; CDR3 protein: CASSFWGSGYTF
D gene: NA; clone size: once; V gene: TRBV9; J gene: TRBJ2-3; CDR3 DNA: TGTGCCAGCAGCTCGGAGGGGGCTTTACTAAACACAGATACGCAGTATTTT; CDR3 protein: CASSSEGALLNTDTQYF
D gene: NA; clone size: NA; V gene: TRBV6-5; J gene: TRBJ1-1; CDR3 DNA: TGTGCCAGCATTGAGTGGAGTTCAAGCACGGAAGCTTTCTTT; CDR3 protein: CASIEWSSSTEAFF
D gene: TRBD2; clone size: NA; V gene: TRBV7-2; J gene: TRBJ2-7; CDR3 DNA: TGTGCCAGCAGCTTCGGGGGCGGGAGGTCTACCGAGCAGTACTTC; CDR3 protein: CASSFGGGRSTEQYF
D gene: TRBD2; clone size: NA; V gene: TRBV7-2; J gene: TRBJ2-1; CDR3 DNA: TGTGCCAGCAGCTTAGCTAGCGGGACTTACAATGAGCAGTTCTTC; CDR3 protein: CASSLASGTYNEQFF
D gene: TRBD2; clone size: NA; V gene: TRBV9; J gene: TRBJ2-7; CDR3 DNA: TGTGCCAGCAGCAGGGGCACTAGCGGGACTAACTACGAGCAGTACTTC; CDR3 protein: CASSRGTSGTNYEQYF
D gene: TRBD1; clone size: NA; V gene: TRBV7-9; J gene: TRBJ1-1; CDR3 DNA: TGTGCCAGCAGCAGGACAGGGGGCCGCGCGGAAGCTTTCTTT; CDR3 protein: CASSRTGGRAEAFF
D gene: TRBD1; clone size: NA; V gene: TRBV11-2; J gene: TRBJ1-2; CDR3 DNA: TGTGCCAGCAGCTTAGTCAGGGGGCTTGGCTACACCTTC; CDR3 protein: CASSLVRGLGYTF
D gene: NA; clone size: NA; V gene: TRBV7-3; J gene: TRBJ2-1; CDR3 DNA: TGTGCCAGCAGCTTATGGACAAACGGAAGGAATGAGCAGTTCTTC; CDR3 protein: CASSLWTNGRNEQFF
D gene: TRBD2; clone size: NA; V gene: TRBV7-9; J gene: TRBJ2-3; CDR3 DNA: TGTGCCAGCAGCTCGGGACTAGCGGGGGATACGCAGTATTTT; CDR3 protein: CASSSGLAGDTQYF
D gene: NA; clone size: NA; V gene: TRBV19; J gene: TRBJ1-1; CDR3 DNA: TGTGCCAGTTGGGGCAGGTTGAACACTGAAGCTTTCTTT; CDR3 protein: CASWGRLNTEAFF
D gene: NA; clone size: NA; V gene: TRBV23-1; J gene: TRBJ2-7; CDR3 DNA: TGCGCCAGCAGTCAATTTATATCCTACGAGCAGTACTTC; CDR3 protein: CASSQFISYEQYF
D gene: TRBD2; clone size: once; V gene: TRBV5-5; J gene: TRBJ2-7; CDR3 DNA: TGTGCCAGCAGCCGCAACGCCGGGACTAGCGCGTCCTACGAGCAGTACTTC; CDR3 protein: CASSRNAGTSASYEQYF
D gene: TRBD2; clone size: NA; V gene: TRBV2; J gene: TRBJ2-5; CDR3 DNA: TGTGCCAGCACTCGAGGACTAGCGGGAATACTGTACCAAGAGACCCAGTACTTC; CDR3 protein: CASTRGLAGILYQETQYF
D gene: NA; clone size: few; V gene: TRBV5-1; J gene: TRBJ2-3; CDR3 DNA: TGCGCCAGCAGCTTGGAGGTAGCGGGCACAGATACGCAGTATTTT; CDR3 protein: CASSLEVAGTDTQYF